The TCR beta chain described here comes from a study of T-cell memory formation after mild COVID-19. Germline V gene sequence: CDR1 SGHAT, CDR2 FQDESV (reference sequence). This CDR3 comprises 14 residues. V lost 4 bases and J 2 bases, leaving 12 bases between the germline ends. General study findings and limits: Mostly located in CM and EM were contracting CD4+ clones, with contracting CD8+ clones located in EMRA.

TCR alpha and TCR beta cDNA libraries carrying sample barcodes and UMIs were produced by 5'RACE using constant-segment primers. MiXCR, run by TCRdb on the 5' RACE reads, gives a single entry per CDR3 protein. The repertoire holds 300,000 or so distinct CDR3 sequences, roughly 17% seen once, with approximately 23% in the top ten. Worth noting for this clonotype: Its antigen is not known.

The chain uses TRBV11-1 and TRBJ2-7, with D possibly TRBD1 on 6 matching bases. The source of this sequence is a man aged 18-30 years who had mild COVID-19 (a few samples of this study predate the infection). Cell type and time point are not known. Material for sequencing was PBMCs or a T cell subset sorted from them (not recorded which). The CDR3 DNA reads TGTGCCAGCAGCTCTCCGGGACACCCCTACGAGCAGTACTTC. This sequence encodes CASSSPGHPYEQYF.